The 21 T cell receptor beta chains in this list originate from one sample, sequenced in a study of blood T cell repertoires in COVID-19. Data came from immunoSEQ multiplex PCR; TCRdb stores just in-frame clones and leaves some out. This table has fewer than 200,000 clones, under 90% appearing once. Input material: PBMCs or T cells enriched from blood (not recorded which). The receptor source for this set is a man over 45 who had recovered from COVID-19.

V is TRBV4-1 and J is TRBJ1-6, with D possibly being TRBD1 (6 bases). The CDR3 loop spans 15 amino acids. The germline V gene encodes CDR1 MGHRA and CDR2 YSYEKL. V lost 0 bases and J lost 9, with 12 bases in between. In DNA form, the CDR3 reads TGCGCCAGCAGCCAAGAAACAGGGAGAGGTTCACCCCTCCACTTT. It is translated as CASSQETGRGSPLHF.

The V call is TRBV7-9, the J call TRBJ2-2, with 11 positions matching TRBD1. Germline values: CDR1 SEHNR, CDR2 FQNEAQ (reference sequence). This CDR3 contains 15 residues. V dropped 5 bases and J dropped 5; count of bases not matched to a gene: 4. CDR3 sequence reads: CASSIGTGGTGELFF. CDR3 in DNA: TGTGCCAGCAGCATCGGGACAGGGGGTACCGGGGAGCTGTTTTTT.

The J gene is TRBJ2-5, the V gene TRBV5-1; 7 nucleotides align to TRBD2. The CDR3 consists of 14 residues. The J segment lost 3 bases and the V segment lost 6 bases, leaving 8 bases of the junction unmatched. Germline V gene lookup returns CDR1 SGHRS and CDR2 YFSETQ. CDR3 coding DNA: TGCGCCAGCACCCGACTGGCGGGGGAAGAGACCCAGTACTTC. The encoded protein is CASTRLAGEETQYF.

The chain links TRBV7-2 to TRBJ1-4; 8 nucleotides match TRBD1. The CDR3 is 15 amino acids. V dropped 5 bases and J dropped 7; count of bases not matched to a gene: 9. The germline V gene encodes CDR1 SGHTA and CDR2 FQGNSA. In nucleotides, the CDR3 is TGTGCCAGCAGCGCCCAGCAGGGGGCAGGTGAAAAACTGTTTTTT. Translated: CASSAQQGAGEKLFF. Using reference TRBV7-2 and TRBJ1-4 for the parts outside the CDR3, the full variable domain is GAGVSQSPSNKVTEKGKDVELRCDPISGHTALYWYRQSLGQGLEFLIYFQGNSAPDKSGLPSDRFSAERTGGSVSTLTIQRTQQEDSAVYLCASSAQQGAGEKLFFGSGTQLSVL.

The chain joins TRBV18 to TRBJ2-1; D perhaps matches TRBD1 (6 bases). The germline V gene has CDR1 KGHSH and CDR2 LQKENI. Trimming pared 5 bases from V and 7 bases from J, leaving 9 bases between. This CDR3 region has 12 residues. The CDR3 loop reads CASSSTGNEQFF. CDR3 nucleotides: TGTGCCAGCTCATCGACAGGTAATGAGCAGTTCTTC.

The chain couples TRBV29-1 to TRBJ1-4; tentative D call: TRBD1 (6 bases). Germline values: CDR1 SQVTM, CDR2 ANQGSEA. V was cut by 4 bases and J by 5 bases, with 11 bases left in between. The CDR3 extends over 13 amino acids. The CDR3 nucleotides read TGCAGCGTTGGGGGACATTTCAATGAAAAACTGTTTTTT. This codes for CSVGGHFNEKLFF.

This clone showed up just once. The CDR3 coding sequence is TGTGCCAGCAGCTTGCAGGCGGGGGGGGAAAAACTGTTTTTT. This translates into CASSLQAGGEKLFF. The J gene is TRBJ1-4, the V gene TRBV7-9; TRBD1 might be the D (5 bases). The CDR3 has 14 residues. Trimming removed 3 bases from V and 8 bases from J, with 13 bases in between. Germline V gives CDR1 SEHNR, CDR2 FQNEAQ (reference sequence).

The chain is built from TRBV5-1 and TRBJ2-3; possibly TRBD1 for D (7 bases). There are 15 residues in the CDR3. Looked up from germline, CDR1 is SGHRS and CDR2 is YFSETQ. V lost 4 bases to trimming and J lost 0 bases, with 12 bases between them. CDR3 in DNA: TGCGCCAGCAGCCAGGGGGGCCGGAGCACAGATACGCAGTATTTT. Translated: CASSQGGRSTDTQYF.

The rearrangement uses TRBV4-2 and TRBJ2-5; D call uncertain. Per germline, CDR1 LGHNA and CDR2 YNFKEQ. The CDR3 runs to 11 residues. Trimming took off 4 bases at V and 7 bases at J, with 7 bases between the two ends. The chain's CDR3 is CASSPGWTQYF. The CDR3 bases are TGTGCCAGCAGCCCTGGCTGGACCCAGTACTTC.

The CDR3 sequence is CASRSRGTGYEQYF. CDR3 DNA: TGTGCCAGCAGGAGCAGGGGGACGGGCTACGAGCAGTACTTC. The chain is built from TRBV6-5 and TRBJ2-7; 7 nucleotides line up with TRBD1. The CDR3 runs to 14 residues. Germline V gives CDR1 MNHEY, CDR2 SVGAGI. Unmatched junction bases numbered 8, after V lost 6 bases and J lost 3 bases.

The CDR3 protein is CASSQVQPTGGATGYTF. The CDR3, as DNA: TGCGCCAGCAGCCAAGTTCAACCTACAGGGGGCGCAACTGGCTACACCTTC. The chain recombines TRBV4-1 with TRBJ1-2; 9 nucleotides match TRBD1. Germline V gives CDR1 MGHRA, CDR2 YSYEKL. The CDR3 sequence is 17 residues long. J was trimmed by 7 bases and V by 1 base; bases with no gene match: 13.

The V and J genes are TRBV12-3 or TRBV12-4 and TRBJ1-1; possibly TRBD1 for D (6 bases). The V end lost 4 bases, the J end lost 5 bases, and 11 bases lay between the germline ends. CDR3 length equals 13 residues. In DNA form, the CDR3 reads TGTGCCAGCAGTTCCAGGGGTGGGACTGAAGCTTTCTTT. It is translated as CASSSRGGTEAFF.

The V and J genes are TRBV29-1 and TRBJ1-1; D is possibly TRBD1 (5 bases). There are 13 residues in the CDR3. V dropped 7 bases and J dropped 7 bases, with 19 bases sitting between them. The germline CDR1 and CDR2 sequences are SQVTM and ANQGSEA. The CDR3 DNA reads TGCAGCGGGCGGGGGGGAGACTCCTATGAAGCTTTCTTT. Encoded protein: CSGRGGDSYEAFF.

The chain recombines TRBV7-2 with TRBJ1-5; D is possibly TRBD1 (5 bases). This CDR3 spans 18 amino acids. V lost 1 base, J lost 2 bases, and 18 bases lay in between. Germline values: CDR1 SGHTA, CDR2 FQGNSA. In DNA, the CDR3 is TGTGCCAGCAGCTTAGGCGGGCGCGGGGCCCGGGGCAATCAGCCCCAGCATTTT. Translated: CASSLGGRGARGNQPQHF.

The chain recombines TRBV7-2 with TRBJ2-1; maybe TRBD2 (5 bases). The germline CDR1 and CDR2 sequences are SGHTA and FQGNSA. The CDR3 loop spans 16 amino acids. Trimming left V 7 bases short and J 6 bases short, with 22 bases between. This CDR3 is CASTPPGRLGSNEQFF. DNA of the CDR3: TGTGCCAGCACGCCGCCGGGAAGGCTGGGCAGCAATGAGCAGTTCTTC.

The chain carries TRBV2 and TRBJ2-5; 7 positions match TRBD2. CDR1 and CDR2 (germline): SNHLY, FYNNEI. The V and J ends lost 1 base and 0 bases, in that order; junction bases with no gene match: 2. The CDR3 spans 15 residues. The CDR3 here is CASSEGLANQETQYF. CDR3 sequence (DNA): TGTGCCAGCAGTGAAGGACTAGCCAACCAAGAGACCCAGTACTTC.

The rearrangement uses TRBV6-6 and TRBJ1-1; TRBD1 might be the D (6 bases). The CDR3 spans 13 residues. Germline CDR1 MNHNY, CDR2 SVGAGI (reference sequence). V gave up 2 bases and J gave up 4 bases, with 8 bases separating them. The CDR3 is CASSYTGSTEAFF. Here the CDR3 DNA reads TGTGCCAGCAGTTACACAGGGTCCACTGAAGCTTTCTTT.

The J gene is TRBJ1-2, the V gene TRBV14, with TRBD1 matching over 7 bases. Germline V gene data show CDR1 as SGHDN and CDR2 as FVKESK. The CDR3 loop spans 14 amino acids. V gave up 4 bases and J gave up 1 base; unmatched junction bases: 3. Here the CDR3 DNA reads TGTGCCAGCAGCCGACGACAGGGTAACTATGGCTACACCTTC. Its protein is CASSRRQGNYGYTF.

V gene TRBV7-9 combines with J gene TRBJ2-2, with TRBD1 matching over 9 bases. The length of the CDR3 is 16 residues. After removal of 3 bases from V and 6 bases from J, the junction contained 8 bases not matched to a gene. The germline gives CDR1 SEHNR, CDR2 FQNEAQ (reference sequence). The CDR3 coding sequence is TGTGCCAGCAGCTTGGCCCCGGGACAGGGACCCGGGGAGCTGTTTTTT. Translation gives CASSLAPGQGPGELFF.

The chain joins TRBV24-1 to TRBJ2-3; perhaps TRBD1 as D (7 bases). This CDR3 has 16 amino acids. CDR1 and CDR2 (germline): KGHDR, SFDVKD. Trimming pared 5 bases from V and 5 bases from J, leaving 19 bases between. In DNA form, the CDR3 reads TGTGCCACCAGTGCCGGAGGGGGCGCAGTAAGAGATACGCAGTATTTT. As protein: CATSAGGGAVRDTQYF.

The chain uses TRBV28 and TRBJ2-7, with D perhaps matching TRBD1 (6 bases). Germline values: CDR1 MDHEN, CDR2 SYDVKM. The CDR3 runs 16 residues. V shed 3 bases and J shed 3 bases, with 18 bases lying between them. CDR3 bases: TGTGCCAGCAGTTTTTTTCGGTGGCAGGGGTTCTACGAGCAGTACTTC. Protein sequence: CASSFFRWQGFYEQYF.